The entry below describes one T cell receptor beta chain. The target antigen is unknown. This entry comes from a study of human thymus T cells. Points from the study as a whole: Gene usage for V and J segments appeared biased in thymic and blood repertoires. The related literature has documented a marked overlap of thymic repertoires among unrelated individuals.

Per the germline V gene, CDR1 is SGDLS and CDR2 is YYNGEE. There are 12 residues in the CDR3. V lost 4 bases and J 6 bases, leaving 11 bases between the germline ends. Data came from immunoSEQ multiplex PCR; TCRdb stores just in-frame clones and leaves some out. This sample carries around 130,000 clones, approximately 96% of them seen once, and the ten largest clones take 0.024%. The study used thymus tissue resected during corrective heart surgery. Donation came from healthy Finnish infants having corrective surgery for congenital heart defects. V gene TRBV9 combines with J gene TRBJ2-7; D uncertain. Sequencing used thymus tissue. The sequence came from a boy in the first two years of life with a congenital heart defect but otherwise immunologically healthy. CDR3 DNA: TGTGCCAGCAGCCCTGGCGGCACCGAGCAGTACTTC. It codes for CASSPGGTEQYF.